This entry describes one T cell receptor (beta chain). This specimen belongs to a study of OX40 agonist ivuxolimab in advanced cancers. Assay: immunoSEQ multiplex PCR; the TCRdb copy retains only in-frame clones and omits some. The top ten clones hold 5.5% of a sample with 75,000 to 100,000 clones, approximately 80% of them seen once. V shed 3 bases, J shed 1 base, and the junction held 8 bases outside the gene matches. Germline V gene sequence: CDR1 MGHRA, CDR2 YSYEKL. The CDR3 runs to 17 residues. V usage is TRBV4-1 and J usage is TRBJ2-2; TRBD2 agrees at 7 bases. This TCR derives from an adult with an advanced solid tumor such as melanoma, head and neck, liver or kidney cancer. This specimen was CD4+ or CD8+ T cells sorted from blood, taken in a trial of the OX40 agonist ivuxolimab. The chain's CDR3 is CASSHASPGGNTGELFF. DNA of the CDR3: TGCGCCAGCAGCCATGCCTCTCCGGGGGGGAACACCGGGGAGCTGTTTTTT.